Following are 18 T cell receptor beta chains from one sample sequenced in a study of vaccination and CD4 T cells after COVID-19. The antigens for these receptors are not known. Once obtained from cultured CD4+ T cells, the DNA was sequenced using the Oncomine TCR Beta short-read assay. MiXCR, applied by TCRdb to the PCR reads, yields one record per CDR3 protein. The profile shows 28,000 or so distinct CDR3 sequences, 35% to 50% of them singletons. Regarding treatment: approximately 9-day PBMC culture with coronavirus spike peptide pools or control peptides (ViraFEST assay). Specimen: CD4+ T cells from blood, cultured in vitro. Every receptor here comes from a human donor who had recovered from COVID-19.

The chain combines TRBV4-1 with TRBJ1-1; D uncertain. Per germline, CDR1 MGHRA and CDR2 YSYEKL. This CDR3 has 15 amino acids. V lost 2 bases and J lost 1, with 11 bases in between. In DNA form, the CDR3 reads TGCGCCAGCAGCCAAACCACCGGTTGGAACACTGAAGCTTTCTTT. It is translated as CASSQTTGWNTEAFF.

The chain is built from TRBV2 and TRBJ1-2; 7 nucleotides agree with TRBD1. Trimming removed 3 bases from V and 6 bases from J; junction bases left unmatched: 4. Germline V gene data show CDR1 as SNHLY and CDR2 as FYNNEI. The CDR3 extends over 13 amino acids. DNA for the CDR3: TGTGCCAGCAGTGATTGGCAGGGGGATGGCTACACCTTC. It encodes CASSDWQGDGYTF.

Regarding this clonotype: One end of the junction varies from germline; a read error may be responsible. V and J are TRBV7-9 and TRBJ2-1, with 8 bases fitting TRBD2. The length of the CDR3 is 16 residues. CDR1 is SEHNR, CDR2 FQNEAQ, per germline (reference sequence). CDR3 sequence reads: CASSLKREHSHNEQFF. CDR3 DNA: TGTGCCAGCAGCTTAAAGCGGGAGCACTCCCACAATGAGCAGTTCTTC. The full variable domain, completed using reference TRBV7-9 and TRBJ2-1, is DTGVSQNPRHKITKRGQNVTFRCDPISEHNRLYWYRQTLGQGPEFLTYFQNEAQLEKSRLLSDRFSAERPKGSFSTLEIQRTEQGDSAMYLCASSLKREHSHNEQFFGPGTRLTVL.

The chain carries TRBV19 and TRBJ1-4, with 10 bases lining up with TRBD1. The CDR3 totals 16 residues. The trim removed 4 bases at V and 7 bases at J, leaving 9 bases unmatched. Germline V gene sequence: CDR1 LNHDA, CDR2 SQIVND (reference sequence). The CDR3 is CASSNRQGADAEKLFF. The DNA of the CDR3 is TGTGCCAGTAGTAACAGACAGGGGGCGGACGCTGAAAAACTGTTTTTT.

This chain joins TRBV2 and TRBJ2-2; D might be TRBD1 or TRBD2, each matching 5 bases. Germline CDR1 and CDR2: SNHLY and FYNNEI. The CDR3 contains 12 residues. V lost 8 bases and J 3 bases, leaving 7 bases between the germline ends. CDR3 nucleotide sequence: TGTGCCAGCCGAGGGGACACCGGGGAGCTGTTTTTT. It is translated as CASRGDTGELFF.

This chain uses TRBV27 with TRBJ1-1; possibly TRBD1 for D (5 bases). This CDR3 comprises 15 residues. Germline V gene sequence: CDR1 MNHEY, CDR2 SMNVEV (reference sequence). V was clipped by 5 bases and J by 1 base, with 14 bases between them. CDR3 in DNA: TGTGCCAGCAGTGACCAGACAGCTAGGAACACTGAAGCTTTCTTT. Residues: CASSDQTARNTEAFF.

The rearrangement joins TRBV7-8 to TRBJ2-1; 8 positions agree with TRBD1. Looked up from germline, CDR1 is SGHVS and CDR2 is FQNEAQ. V shed 3 bases and J 6 bases; nucleotides not matched to a gene: 7. The CDR3 extends over 15 amino acids. Here the CDR3 reads CASSFLQGASNEQFF. The DNA of the CDR3 is TGTGCCAGCAGCTTCCTCCAGGGGGCCTCCAATGAGCAGTTCTTC.

The rearrangement joins TRBV5-6 to TRBJ2-1, with 11 nucleotides matching TRBD2. The ends lost 6 bases at V and 11 bases at J; junction bases unmatched: 16. This CDR3 has 16 residues. Looked up from germline, CDR1 is SGHDT and CDR2 is YYEEEE. In nucleotides, the CDR3 is TGTGCCAGCACATTTACGGGACTAGCGGCGCTACCCAAGCAGTTCTTC. Translating gives CASTFTGLAALPKQFF.

The gene calls are TRBV5-4 and TRBJ1-5, with D unclear. The CDR3 covers 14 residues. The V gene lost 2 bases and the J gene lost 3 bases, with 9 bases spanning the gap. The germline V gene has CDR1 SGHNT and CDR2 YYREEE (reference sequence). The DNA of the CDR3 is TGTGCCAGCAGCTTCCCCGGGGACAATCAGCCCCAGCATTTT. The encoded protein is CASSFPGDNQPQHF.

This chain links TRBV11-3 with TRBJ1-1; 8 bases map to TRBD1. The CDR3 length is 14 residues. CDR1 is SGHNT, CDR2 YENEEA, per germline. V gave up 6 bases and J gave up 0 bases; unmatched junction bases: 3. CDR3 protein: CASRVTGVNTEAFF. The CDR3 nucleotides are TGTGCCAGCAGGGTGACAGGGGTGAACACTGAAGCTTTCTTT.

CDR3 sequence: CASSLASTQGTVSGNTIYF. CDR3 nucleotides: TGTGCCAGCAGCTTAGCCTCGACCCAAGGGACCGTCTCTGGAAACACCATATATTTT. The chain is built from TRBV7-2 and TRBJ1-3, with D possibly being TRBD1 (5 bases). V was shortened by 0 bases and J by 0 bases, with 18 bases between the two germline ends. The CDR3 length is 19 residues. The germline V gene encodes CDR1 SGHTA and CDR2 FQGNSA. The whole variable domain, filled in from reference TRBV7-2 and TRBJ1-3, reads GAGVSQSPSNKVTEKGKDVELRCDPISGHTALYWYRQSLGQGLEFLIYFQGNSAPDKSGLPSDRFSAERTGGSVSTLTIQRTQQEDSAVYLCASSLASTQGTVSGNTIYFGEGSWLTVV.

The chain links TRBV24-1 to TRBJ1-2, with 7 bases that match TRBD1. CDR3 length: 13 residues. Germline V gene lookup returns CDR1 KGHDR and CDR2 SFDVKD. J was trimmed by 4 bases and V by 3 bases; bases with no gene match: 1. The CDR3 reads CATSDNRGYGYTF. CDR3 sequence (DNA): TGTGCCACCAGTGATAACAGGGGCTATGGCTACACCTTC.

V is TRBV2 and J is TRBJ1-1; TRBD1 matches 7 bases. This CDR3 is 11 amino acids long. Germline assignment: CDR1 SNHLY and CDR2 FYNNEI. The trim removed 1 base at V and 10 bases at J, leaving 0 bases unmatched. The CDR3 bases are TGTGCCAGCAGTGAAGGACAGGGAGCTTTCTTT. Protein sequence: CASSEGQGAFF. Full variable domain (remainder filled in from reference TRBV2 and TRBJ1-1): EPEVTQTPSHQVTQMGQEVILRCVPISNHLYFYWYRQILGQKVEFLVSFYNNEISEKSEIFDDQFSVERPDGSNFTLKIRSTKLEDSAMYFCASSEGQGAFFGQGTRLTVV.

The chain couples TRBV7-3 to TRBJ2-3; TRBD2 matches at 13 bases. Germline V gene lookup returns CDR1 SGHTA and CDR2 FQGTGA. CDR3 size: 17 residues. V was clipped by 5 bases and J by 2 bases; unmatched bases: 7. CDR3 loop: CASSRTGLAGITDTQYF. The CDR3 coding sequence is TGTGCCAGCAGCCGAACGGGACTAGCGGGGATCACAGATACGCAGTATTTT.

The sample holds a few counts of this clonotype. The chain recombines TRBV27 with TRBJ2-7; the D gene is possibly TRBD2 (5 bases). CDR1 and CDR2 from the germline V gene are MNHEY and SMNVEV (reference sequence). The length of the CDR3 is 14 residues. V shed 1 base and J shed 5 bases, with 12 bases lying between them. The CDR3 sequence is CASSLFTGFNEQYF. The CDR3 DNA is TGTGCCAGCAGTTTATTTACGGGGTTCAACGAGCAGTACTTC.

The table lists this clonotype with a few counts. This rearrangement joins TRBV11-3 to TRBJ2-5; a weak D match, TRBD1 (5 bases). V lost 5 bases to trimming and J lost 2 bases, with 15 bases between them. Per the germline V gene, CDR1 is SGHNT and CDR2 is YENEEA. The CDR3 contains 15 residues. Here the CDR3 reads CASSPIGVGQETQYF. The CDR3 DNA follows: TGTGCCAGCAGCCCCATAGGGGTCGGGCAAGAGACCCAGTACTTC.

Only a few counts were recorded for this clonotype. The V call is TRBV28, the J call TRBJ1-1; unclear D gene. V lost 11 bases, J lost 1 base, and 17 bases lay in between. Germline V gene sequence: CDR1 MDHEN, CDR2 SYDVKM. This CDR3 contains 14 residues. The CDR3 nucleotides are TGTGCCCTAAGCTCCGGGAACAAGAACACTGAAGCTTTCTTT. Residues: CALSSGNKNTEAFF.

V usage is TRBV29-1 and J usage is TRBJ2-3; D possibly corresponds to TRBD2 (7 bases). The CDR3 length is 15 residues. Between the trimmed V and J ends, which lost 2 bases and 3 bases, there was a span of 15 bases. Germline V CDR1 and CDR2: SQVTM, ANQGSEA. The CDR3 reads CSVEMRRGRTDTQYF. For the CDR3, the DNA is TGCAGCGTTGAAATGAGGCGGGGGCGGACAGATACGCAGTATTTT.